Listed below are T cell receptor beta chains from one sample, sequenced in a study of T cells after posttransplantation cyclophosphamide. Using immunoSEQ multiplex PCR, the repertoire was profiled, and TCRdb retains in-frame clones only, with some absent. The sample records 3,000 to 4,000 clones, around 68% being singletons. The specimen sequenced was memory CD8+ T cells sorted from blood. These receptors were obtained from a man aged 25 to 40 in good health and a related stem cell transplant donor. The CDR3 runs from the conserved cysteine through the conserved F or W. A D gene is named only where the DNA matches it firmly. Clone size is shown for a subset of rows, as once, few, many or a class of expanded clone.

TRBJ1-4,few,TRBV2,.,CASSEAPRVDEKLFF,TGTGCCAGCAGTGAAGCGCCCAGGGTCGATGAAAAACTGTTTTTT
TRBJ2-1,.,TRBV15,TRBD1,CATSPGQGGNEQFF,TGTGCCACCTCTCCGGGACAGGGGGGCAATGAGCAGTTCTTC
TRBJ2-7,.,TRBV9,.,CASSIKQKTAYEQYF,TGTGCCAGCAGCATCAAACAGAAGACGGCATACGAGCAGTACTTC
TRBJ1-1,.,TRBV27,.,CASSLSGSWNTEAFF,TGTGCCAGCAGTTTATCGGGTAGCTGGAACACTGAAGCTTTCTTT
TRBJ2-5,few,TRBV6-6,TRBD2,CASRSVGEGETQYF,TGTGCCAGCAGGTCCGTCGGGGAGGGGGAGACCCAGTACTTC
TRBJ2-7,.,TRBV6-1,TRBD1,CASRTTGTGAYEQYF,TGTGCCAGCAGGACCACGGGGACAGGGGCTTACGAGCAGTACTTC
TRBJ2-3,once,TRBV4-3,TRBD2,CASSQSGAGVPADTQYF,TGCGCCAGCAGCCAAAGTGGGGCGGGGGTTCCGGCAGATACGCAGTATTTT
TRBJ1-2,.,TRBV15,.,CATSRDLGDGYTF,TGTGCCACCAGCAGAGATCTAGGGGATGGCTACACCTTC
TRBJ2-4,.,TRBV27,TRBD1,CASSQTGSALAKNIQYF,TGTGCCAGCAGTCAGACAGGGAGCGCGTTAGCCAAAAACATTCAGTACTTC
TRBJ2-3,.,TRBV7-8,.,CASSGRVIPDTQYF,TGTGCCAGCAGTGGGCGGGTGATCCCAGATACGCAGTATTTT
TRBJ2-3,.,TRBV2,TRBD2,CASSASGDSTDTQYF,TGTGCCAGCAGTGCGAGCGGGGACAGCACAGATACGCAGTATTTT
TRBJ2-6,.,TRBV5-6,.,CASSLVTETSSGANVLTF,TGTGCCAGCAGCTTGGTGACAGAGACTAGCTCTGGGGCCAACGTCCTGACTTTC
TRBJ1-4,.,TRBV27,.,CASRGGVATNEKLFF,TGTGCCAGCAGGGGAGGAGTAGCAACTAATGAAAAACTGTTTTTT
TRBJ1-2,.,TRBV5-5,TRBD1,CASSLRGQGNYGYTF,TGTGCCAGCAGCTTGAGAGGACAGGGGAACTATGGCTACACCTTC
TRBJ2-3,few,TRBV5-5,.,CASSLQQIETDTQYF,TGTGCCAGCAGCTTACAACAGATAGAGACAGATACGCAGTATTTT
TRBJ2-1,.,TRBV7-6,TRBD2,CASSLGTRVREQFF,TGTGCCAGCAGCTTAGGGACTAGGGTTCGTGAGCAGTTCTTC
TRBJ2-1,.,TRBV11-2,TRBD2,CASSFDPGLAGHNEQFF,TGTGCCAGCAGCTTTGACCCGGGACTAGCGGGCCACAATGAGCAGTTCTTC
TRBJ2-5,.,TRBV5-4,.,CASSPAWTADQETQYF,TGTGCCAGCAGCCCCGCCTGGACAGCGGACCAAGAGACCCAGTACTTC
TRBJ2-7,.,TRBV6-1,.,CASSEGWTDTYEQYF,TGTGCCAGCAGTGAAGGGTGGACTGATACCTACGAGCAGTACTTC
TRBJ2-3,.,TRBV6-4,TRBD1,CASSQTGGSTDTQYF,TGTGCCAGCAGCCAGACAGGGGGGAGTACAGATACGCAGTATTTT
TRBJ2-1,.,TRBV28,.,CASSFINEQFF,TGTGCCAGCAGTTTCATTAATGAGCAGTTCTTC
TRBJ2-2,.,TRBV7-9,.,CASSILRSQLTSNTGELFF,TGTGCCAGCAGCATCCTGAGGTCCCAGTTAACCTCGAACACCGGGGAGCTGTTTTTT
TRBJ1-5,.,TRBV4-1,.,CASSQDQGSNQPQHF,TGCGCCAGCAGCCAAGACCAGGGGTCCAATCAGCCCCAGCATTTT
TRBJ1-6,.,TRBV7-9,TRBD1,CAGEEGANLSPLHF,TGTGCCGGGGAGGAGGGGGCCAATCTTTCACCCCTCCACTTT
TRBJ1-2,.,TRBV9,.,CASSVEARGYGYTF,TGTGCCAGCAGCGTAGAAGCCAGGGGCTATGGCTACACCTTC
TRBJ2-7,few,TRBV9,.,CASCIRQGTAYEQYF,TGTGCCAGCTGCATCAGGCAGGGGACGGCATACGAGCAGTACTTC
TRBJ2-7,few,TRBV9,.,CAIIIRQKTAYEQYF,TGTGCCATTATCATCAGACAGAAGACGGCCTACGAGCAGTACTTC
TRBJ2-5,.,TRBV6-1,.,CATQDFLQETQYF,TGTGCCACCCAGGACTTTTTGCAAGAGACCCAGTACTTC
TRBJ2-5,few,TRBV6-4,.,CASSESPGGQETQYF,TGTGCCAGCAGTGAGTCCCCAGGGGGGCAAGAGACCCAGTACTTC
TRBJ2-7,few,TRBV9,.,CAIIFRQKTAYEQYF,TGTGCCATCATTTTCAGGCAGAAGACGGCATACGAGCAGTACTTC
TRBJ1-1,.,TRBV6-5,.,CASSYSRTVNTEAFF,TGTGCCAGCAGTTACTCTCGGACAGTTAACACTGAAGCTTTCTTT
TRBJ2-1,.,TRBV19,.,CASSILAGSWYEQFF,TGTGCCAGTAGTATCTTGGCGGGGAGTTGGTATGAGCAGTTCTTC
TRBJ2-1,.,TRBV7-9,.,CASSPWGDNEQFF,TGTGCCAGCAGCCCGTGGGGGGACAATGAGCAGTTCTTC
TRBJ1-6,.,TRBV5-4,TRBD1,CASSRQGSSYNSPLHF,TGTGCCAGCAGTCGACAGGGAAGCTCCTATAATTCACCCCTCCACTTT
TRBJ2-5,.,TRBV5-1,TRBD2,CASSLWGGSSGGAVETQYF,TGCGCCAGCAGCTTGTGGGGTGGGTCTAGCGGGGGGGCGGTTGAGACCCAGTACTTC
TRBJ2-2,few,TRBV4-1,.,CASSWDKYTGELFF,TGCGCCAGCAGCTGGGACAAATACACCGGGGAGCTGTTTTTT
TRBJ1-5,.,TRBV19,TRBD1,CASSIGSTGYGNQPQHF,TGTGCCAGTAGTATCGGGTCGACAGGGTACGGCAATCAGCCCCAGCATTTT
TRBJ1-4,.,TRBV4-3,.,CASSQDGQGTNEKLFF,TGCGCCAGCAGCCAAGATGGGCAGGGGACTAATGAAAAACTGTTTTTT
TRBJ1-6,once,TRBV4-1,.,CASSQPSEGDSPLHF,TGCGCCAGCAGCCAACCCTCCGAGGGTGATTCACCCCTCCACTTT
TRBJ2-3,few,TRBV11-2,TRBD2,CASSPRGGGRWGDTQYF,TGTGCCAGCAGCCCAAGGGGCGGGGGGCGCTGGGGAGATACGCAGTATTTT
TRBJ2-5,few,TRBV19,.,CASTGYIEETQYF,TGTGCCAGTACAGGGTATATCGAAGAGACCCAGTACTTC
TRBJ2-7,.,TRBV9,TRBD1,CASSAGTGGYEQYF,TGTGCCAGCAGCGCCGGGACAGGGGGGTACGAGCAGTACTTC
TRBJ2-7,.,TRBV5-4,TRBD2,CASSLETDGGVSYEQYF,TGTGCCAGCAGCTTGGAAACGGATGGGGGGGTCTCCTACGAGCAGTACTTC
TRBJ2-6,.,TRBV2,.,CASSGQNSGANVLTF,TGTGCCAGCAGTGGGCAGAACTCTGGGGCCAACGTCCTGACTTTC